Listed below are T cell receptor beta chains from one sample, sequenced in a study of blood T cell repertoires in COVID-19. Clones were sequenced by immunoSEQ multiplex PCR, and TCRdb holds only the in-frame ones, with some missing. Of under 500,000 clones in the sample, 87% were seen once. Sequenced: PBMCs or T cells enriched from blood (not recorded which). These receptors were collected from a woman aged 18-29 years with acute COVID-19. Both conserved end residues are part of each CDR3. D genes are given only for firm matches. Not all rows give a size; the values are once, few, many and, for expanded clones, a class.

V	D	J	size	DNA	CDR3
TRBV6-5	NA	TRBJ1-6	NA	TGTGCCAGCAGTCTTAGTATCTCCTATAATTCACCCCTCCACTTT	CASSLSISYNSPLHF
TRBV5-6	TRBD1	TRBJ2-7	NA	TGTGCCAGCAGCGGGGGGACAGGGACCTACGAGCAGTACTTC	CASSGGTGTYEQYF
TRBV29-1	TRBD1	TRBJ2-5	once	TGCAGCGTTGAAGATCGTCGGACAGGGGGCTGGGAGACCCAGTACTTC	CSVEDRRTGGWETQYF
TRBV7-3	TRBD2	TRBJ2-1	NA	TGTGCCAGCAGCTTAATCCCTAGCGGGGGGGCCTCCTACAATGAGCAGTTCTTC	CASSLIPSGGASYNEQFF
TRBV7-9	TRBD1	TRBJ1-2	NA	TGTGCCAGCAGCGCGGACAGGGGAAATGGCTACACCTTC	CASSADRGNGYTF
TRBV18	NA	TRBJ1-3	NA	TGTGCCAGCTCACCGACGACGAGGACAGACTCTGGAAACACCATATATTTT	CASSPTTRTDSGNTIYF
TRBV30	TRBD2	TRBJ2-7	NA	TGTGCCTGGAGTGCGGCTAGCGGGGGCTCCTACGAGCAGTACTTC	CAWSAASGGSYEQYF
TRBV19	NA	TRBJ1-5	NA	TGTGCCAGTAGGATCGGACATTTTAGCAATCAGCCCCAGCATTTT	CASRIGHFSNQPQHF
TRBV6-5	TRBD2	TRBJ2-5	NA	TGTGCCAGCAGTTCCCTAGCGGGGGGGCGGGAGACCCAGTACTTC	CASSSLAGGRETQYF
TRBV7-8	NA	TRBJ1-1	NA	TGTGCCAGCAGCTATAAACAGGGTTACACTGAAGCTTTCTTT	CASSYKQGYTEAFF
TRBV7-3	TRBD2	TRBJ2-1	NA	TGTGCCAGCAGCTTAGCCGCGGGACTAGCGGCCAATGAGCAGTTCTTC	CASSLAAGLAANEQFF
TRBV5-5	TRBD1	TRBJ1-2	NA	TGTGCCAGCAGCTTACCGGACAGGGGTAAACATGGCTACACCTTC	CASSLPDRGKHGYTF
TRBV12-3/TRBV12-4	NA	TRBJ2-3	NA	TGTGCCAGCAGTACTTACAGGGTACATACGCAGTATTTT	CASSTYRVHTQYF
TRBV7-2	NA	TRBJ1-6	NA	TGTGCCAGCAGCTTAATCCAGGGGAGTTCACCCCTCCACTTT	CASSLIQGSSPLHF
TRBV3-1/TRBV3-2	NA	TRBJ2-5	once	TGTGCCAGCAGCCAAAGTAGTACTGTTCAAGAGACCCAGTACTTC	CASSQSSTVQETQYF
TRBV27	TRBD2	TRBJ2-7	NA	TGTGCCAGCACCTCGGGTGGGACTAGCGGGCCAAGCATCTACGAGCAGTACTTC	CASTSGGTSGPSIYEQYF
TRBV28	NA	TRBJ1-2	once	TGTGCCAGCACTCAAAATAGTCGCGGCTACACCTTC	CASTQNSRGYTF
TRBV4-1	NA	TRBJ1-2	NA	TGCGCCAGCAGCCAAGATGGGGGCGCAGCTTATGGCTACACCTTC	CASSQDGGAAYGYTF
TRBV6-5	NA	TRBJ2-2	NA	TGTGCCAGCAGTTACTCCCGGGAGCTGGCCGGGGAGCTGTTTTTT	CASSYSRELAGELFF
TRBV5-1	NA	TRBJ1-4	NA	TGCGCCAGCAGCTTGGGAAGAGTTTATGAAAAACTGTTTTTT	CASSLGRVYEKLFF
TRBV9	TRBD1	TRBJ2-2	NA	TGTGCCAGCAGCTCCCGACAGGGGTACACCGGGGAGCTGTTTTTT	CASSSRQGYTGELFF
TRBV29-1	NA	TRBJ2-3	NA	TGCAGCGTTGTGCCGGCGGGCACAGATACGCAGTATTTT	CSVVPAGTDTQYF
TRBV11-1	NA	TRBJ1-1	NA	TGTGCCAGCAGCCGTGACAGGAACACTGAAGCTTTCTTT	CASSRDRNTEAFF
TRBV11-2	TRBD1	TRBJ1-6	NA	TGTGCCAGCAGCCCCACCGGGACAGGGTATTCACCCCTCCACTTT	CASSPTGTGYSPLHF
TRBV7-2	TRBD1	TRBJ1-4	NA	TGTGCCAGCAGCTTAGAGGGGGCGCTGGGCGATGAAAAACTGTTTTTT	CASSLEGALGDEKLFF
TRBV7-9	NA	TRBJ1-3	NA	TGTGCCAGCAGCTCCCAGTGGTGGGCAGCCTCTGGAAACACCATATATTTT	CASSSQWWAASGNTIYF
TRBV6-6	TRBD1	TRBJ1-2	NA	TGTGCCAGCAGTCCCTCATTCGGACAGGGGGATCGGCTCTACGGCTACACCTTC	CASSPSFGQGDRLYGYTF
TRBV7-9	TRBD1	TRBJ1-5	NA	TGTGCCAGCAGCTTAGCGTTCGGGACAGAGGTACGGTTAAGTCAGCCCCAGCATTTT	CASSLAFGTEVRLSQPQHF
TRBV5-1	NA	TRBJ1-1	NA	TGCGCCAGCAGCAGGGAGGGGGACACTGAAGCTTTCTTT	CASSREGDTEAFF
TRBV5-1	TRBD1	TRBJ2-1	once	TGCGCCAGCCGCCCGGGACAGGGCTACAATGAGCAGTTCTTC	CASRPGQGYNEQFF
TRBV3-1/TRBV3-2	TRBD1	TRBJ1-5	NA	TGTGCCAGCAGCCAAGAGGGGACAGGGGCTATACATCAGCCCCAGCATTTT	CASSQEGTGAIHQPQHF
TRBV28	NA	TRBJ2-7	NA	TGTGCCCACAATAGCCGAACAGGGTTGCTCTACGAGCAGTACTTC	CAHNSRTGLLYEQYF
TRBV5-4	NA	TRBJ2-2	NA	TGTGCCAGCAGCACCGGGGTCACCGGGGAGCTGTTTTTT	CASSTGVTGELFF
TRBV10-1	NA	TRBJ1-1	once	TGCGCCAGCAGTAGGACAGTAAGTACTGAAGCTTTCTTT	CASSRTVSTEAFF
TRBV9	TRBD1	TRBJ1-1	NA	TGTGCCAGCAGCCCAGGGGGCGCTGAAGCTTTCTTT	CASSPGGAEAFF